Listed below are T cell receptor beta chains from one sample, sequenced in a study of blood T cell repertoires in COVID-19. Measured with immunoSEQ multiplex PCR; TCRdb has only the in-frame clones, and not every one. This sample has about 200,000 clones, with around nine tenths found just once. Sequences were obtained from peripheral blood. The receptors were gathered from a man aged 40-50 years with acute or convalescent COVID-19. Each CDR3 is given with its conserved first and last residue. A D gene is named only where the DNA matches it firmly. Clone sizes are given selectively: once, few, many, or a class where the clone is expanded.

>TRBJ2-5|TRBV12-3/TRBV12-4|.|.
CASSLGGTETQYF
TGTGCCAGCAGTTTAGGTGGCACAGAGACCCAGTACTTC
>TRBJ2-2|TRBV5-1|.|.
CASSLGTQNTGELFF
TGCGCCAGCAGCCTGGGGACTCAAAACACCGGGGAGCTGTTTTTT
>TRBJ2-7|TRBV5-1|.|.
CASSLEGVEQYF
TGCGCCAGCAGCTTGGAAGGGGTTGAGCAGTACTTC
>TRBJ1-2|TRBV9|.|.
CASSAGLTNERGYTF
TGTGCCAGCAGTGCGGGACTTACCAACGAGAGGGGCTACACCTTC
>TRBJ2-3|TRBV7-2|once|TRBD2
CASRASGQTTDTQYF
TGTGCCAGCAGGGCTAGCGGTCAAACCACAGATACGCAGTATTTT
>TRBJ1-1|TRBV7-9|.|.
CASSRGQPEAFF
TGTGCCAGCAGCAGGGGACAACCTGAAGCTTTCTTT
>TRBJ1-6|TRBV5-5|once|TRBD1
CASSLGQGIGSPLHF
TGTGCCAGCAGCTTGGGACAGGGCATCGGATCACCCCTCCACTTT
>TRBJ2-1|TRBV18|once|TRBD2
CASSPATRIGGDNEQFF
TGTGCCAGCTCACCTGCTACCCGGATTGGGGGGGACAATGAGCAGTTCTTC
>TRBJ1-1|TRBV23-1|.|.
CASSPYTDLNTEAFF
TGCGCCAGCAGTCCTTACACAGATCTGAACACTGAAGCTTTCTTT
>TRBJ1-5|TRBV6-2/TRBV6-3|once|TRBD1
CASSSSGGVDQPQHF
TGTGCCAGCAGTTCTTCAGGGGGAGTAGATCAGCCCCAGCATTTT
>TRBJ2-2|TRBV4-1|once|.
CASSQDRRVSPTGELFF
TGCGCCAGCAGCCAAGATAGGCGGGTATCCCCCACCGGGGAGCTGTTTTTT
>TRBJ1-1|TRBV7-9|.|.
CASSLFSGMNTEAFF
TGTGCCAGCAGCTTATTTTCAGGGATGAACACTGAAGCTTTCTTT
>TRBJ2-1|TRBV27|.|TRBD2
CASSPSRTSSYNEQFF
TGTGCCAGCAGTCCGAGTCGGACTAGCTCCTACAATGAGCAGTTCTTC
>TRBJ2-2|TRBV5-1|.|.
CASSPFRTDYYTGELFF
TGCGCCAGCAGCCCCTTCAGGACGGACTATTACACCGGGGAGCTGTTTTTT
>TRBJ2-1|TRBV28|.|.
CASGEAYNEQFF
TGTGCCAGTGGGGAGGCCTACAATGAGCAGTTCTTC
>TRBJ2-5|TRBV7-2|.|.
CARGGPKTQYF
TGTGCTAGGGGGGGCCCAAAGACCCAGTACTTC
>TRBJ2-3|TRBV18|.|TRBD2
CASSPQTGTSHTDTQYF
TGTGCCAGCTCACCGCAAACCGGGACTAGCCACACAGATACGCAGTATTTT
>TRBJ1-2|TRBV6-1|.|TRBD1
CASSRTGYGYTF
TGTGCCAGCAGCCGGACAGGGTATGGCTACACCTTC